This TCR beta chain emerged from a study of beta chain features in type 1 diabetes. Overall study results and limits: Equally in patients and controls, shorter templates might have been favored by PCR. TCRB CDR3 length was moderately but significantly reduced in all four CD4+ subsets of Type 1 diabetes patients.

Worth noting for this clone: Its antigen is unidentified.

Expressed TCRB transcripts were sequenced because the isolated RNA had all been reverse transcribed beforehand. The protocol was immunoSEQ multiplex PCR, while the TCRdb copy is restricted to in-frame clones and leaves out a portion. In the table there are 60,000 to 75,000 clones, about three fifths of which are singletons. Sorted CD4+ subsets: naive, central memory, regulatory, stem cell-like memory (CD45RO/CCR7/CD25/CD127/CD95/CD27 panel). The TCR comes from a woman aged 18-29 years in good health. Material: Tregs from blood.

As DNA, the CDR3 is TGCGCCAGCAGCTCCGGCCCGGGACAGGGTTGGGGCTTAAGCTCCTACGAGCAGTACTTC. Its translation is CASSSGPGQGWGLSSYEQYF. J is TRBJ2-7 and V is TRBV5-1; 9 positions agree with TRBD1. From germline, CDR1 is SGHRS and CDR2 YFSETQ. V lost 3 bases, J lost 0 bases, and 19 bases stayed unmatched. The CDR3 covers 20 residues. The whole variable domain, filled in from reference TRBV5-1 and TRBJ2-7, reads KAGVTQTPRYLIKTRGQQVTLSCSPISGHRSVSWYQQTPGQGLQFLFEYFSETQRNKGNFPGRFSGRQFSNSRSEMNVSTLELGDSALYLCASSSGPGQGWGLSSYEQYFGPGTRLTVT.